This T cell receptor beta chain was profiled in a study of T cell clones after liver transplantation. Study observations and caveats: Conclusions were preliminary, with small, heterogeneous patient groups. Graft donor-reactive T cells possibly entered the graft instead of undergoing deletion.

Only one count was recorded for this clone. Its antigen is undetermined. CDR1 is ENHRY, CDR2 SYGVKD, per germline. After removal of 6 bases from V and 0 bases from J, the junction contained 12 bases not matched to a gene. The CDR3 totals 19 residues. Sequencing used immunoSEQ multiplex PCR; TCRdb keeps in-frame clones, though not all of them. Here the sample spans 50,000 or so clones, more than 65% being singletons. The rearrangement joins TRBV10-3 to TRBJ2-3; 13 nucleotides align to TRBD2. The sequenced sample was CD4+ T cells from blood, obtained roughly 56 months after liver transplant. This receptor was obtained from a human patient who received a liver transplant. T cells may partly derive from the graft donor. The CDR3 protein is CAIRLAGTSGVISTDTQYF. The DNA of the CDR3 is TGTGCCATCAGACTGGCCGGGACTAGCGGGGTGATTAGCACAGATACGCAGTATTTT.